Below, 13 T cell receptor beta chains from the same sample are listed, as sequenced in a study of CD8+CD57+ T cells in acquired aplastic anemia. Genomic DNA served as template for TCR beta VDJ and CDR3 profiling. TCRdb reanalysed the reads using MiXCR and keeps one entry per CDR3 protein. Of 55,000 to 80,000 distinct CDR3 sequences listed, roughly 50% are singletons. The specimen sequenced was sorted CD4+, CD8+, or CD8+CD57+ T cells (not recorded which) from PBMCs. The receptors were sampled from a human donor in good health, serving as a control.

CDR3 in DNA: TGTGCCATCCGACGAGGGAGAGATACAGATACGCAGTATTTT. This encodes CAIRRGRDTDTQYF. This chain joins TRBV10-3 and TRBJ2-3; D possibly corresponds to TRBD2 (5 bases). Trimming cost V 8 bases and J 3 bases, with 15 bases left between them. Germline CDR1 ENHRY, CDR2 SYGVKD. The CDR3 is 14 residues long.

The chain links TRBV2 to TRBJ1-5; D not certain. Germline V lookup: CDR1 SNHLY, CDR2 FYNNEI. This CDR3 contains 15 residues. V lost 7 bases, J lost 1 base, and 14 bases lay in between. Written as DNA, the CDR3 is TGTGCCAGCACCTCCTCGGGCATAAGCAATCAGCCCCAGCATTTT. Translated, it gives CASTSSGISNQPQHF.

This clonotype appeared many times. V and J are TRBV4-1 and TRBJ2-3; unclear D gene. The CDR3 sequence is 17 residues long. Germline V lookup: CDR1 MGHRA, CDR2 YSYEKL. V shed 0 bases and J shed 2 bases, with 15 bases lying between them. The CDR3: CASSQDQVWQPTDTQYF. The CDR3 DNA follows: TGCGCCAGCAGCCAAGATCAGGTCTGGCAGCCCACAGATACGCAGTATTTT.

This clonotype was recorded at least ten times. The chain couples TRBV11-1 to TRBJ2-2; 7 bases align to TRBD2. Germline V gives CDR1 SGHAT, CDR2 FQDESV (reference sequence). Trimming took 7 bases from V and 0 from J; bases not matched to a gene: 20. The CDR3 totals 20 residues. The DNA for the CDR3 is TGTGCCAGCACGAATAGCGGGCCTGAGCAATTCATCGCGAACACCGGGGAGCTGTTTTTT. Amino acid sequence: CASTNSGPEQFIANTGELFF.

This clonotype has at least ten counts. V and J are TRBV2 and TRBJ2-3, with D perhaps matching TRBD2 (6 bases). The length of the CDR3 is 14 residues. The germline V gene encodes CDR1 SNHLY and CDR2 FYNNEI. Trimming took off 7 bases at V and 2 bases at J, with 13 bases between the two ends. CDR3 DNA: TGTGCCAGCATTTCGGGGGAGTCCACAGATACGCAGTATTTT. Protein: CASISGESTDTQYF.

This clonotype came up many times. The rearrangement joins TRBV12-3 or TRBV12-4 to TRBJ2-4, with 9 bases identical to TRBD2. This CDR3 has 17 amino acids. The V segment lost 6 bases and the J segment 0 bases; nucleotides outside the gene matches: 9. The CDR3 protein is CASSVGLATLAKNIQYF. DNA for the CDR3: TGTGCCAGCAGCGTGGGACTAGCCACCCTAGCCAAAAACATTCAGTACTTC.

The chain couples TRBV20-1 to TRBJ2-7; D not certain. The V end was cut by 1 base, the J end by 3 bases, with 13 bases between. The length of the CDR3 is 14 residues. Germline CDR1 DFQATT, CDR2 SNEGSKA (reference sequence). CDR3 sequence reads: CSARAPDTGYEQYF. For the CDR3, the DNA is TGCAGTGCTAGAGCCCCTGACACGGGCTACGAGCAGTACTTC.

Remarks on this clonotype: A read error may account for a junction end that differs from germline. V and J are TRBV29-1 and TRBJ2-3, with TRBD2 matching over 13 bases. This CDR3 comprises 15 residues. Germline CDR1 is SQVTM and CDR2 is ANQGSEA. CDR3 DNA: TGCAGCGTTGGGGGACCGGGGACTAGCGGGGATACGCAGTACTTT. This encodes CSVGGPGTSGDTQYF.

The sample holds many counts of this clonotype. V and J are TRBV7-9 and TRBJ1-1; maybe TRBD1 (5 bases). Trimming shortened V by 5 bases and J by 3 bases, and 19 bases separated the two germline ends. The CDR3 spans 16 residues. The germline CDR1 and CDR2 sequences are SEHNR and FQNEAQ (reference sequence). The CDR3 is CASSPLGPSGDTEAFF. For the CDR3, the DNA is TGTGCCAGCAGCCCATTGGGCCCTTCGGGGGACACTGAAGCTTTCTTT.

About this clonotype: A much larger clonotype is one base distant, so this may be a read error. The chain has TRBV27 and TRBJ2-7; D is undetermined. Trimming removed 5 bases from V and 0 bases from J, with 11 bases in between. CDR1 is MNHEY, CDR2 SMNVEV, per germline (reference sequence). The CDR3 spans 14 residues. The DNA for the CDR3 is TGTGCCAGCAGTCCAGGCGAGAGCTCCTACGAGCAGTACTTC. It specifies CASSPGESSYEQYF.

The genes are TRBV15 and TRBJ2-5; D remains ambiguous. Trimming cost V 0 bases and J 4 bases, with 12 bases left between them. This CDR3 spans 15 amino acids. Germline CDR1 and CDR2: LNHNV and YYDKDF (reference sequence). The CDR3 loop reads CATSREAAFGETQYF. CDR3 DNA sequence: TGTGCCACCAGCAGAGAGGCAGCCTTCGGAGAGACCCAGTACTTC.

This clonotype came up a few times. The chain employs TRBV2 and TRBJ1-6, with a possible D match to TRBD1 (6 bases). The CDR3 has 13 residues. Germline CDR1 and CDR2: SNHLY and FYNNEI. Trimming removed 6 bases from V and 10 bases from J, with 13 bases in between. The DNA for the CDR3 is TGTGCCAGCAGCGCAGGGGCAGGGTCACCCCTCCACTTT. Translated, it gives CASSAGAGSPLHF.

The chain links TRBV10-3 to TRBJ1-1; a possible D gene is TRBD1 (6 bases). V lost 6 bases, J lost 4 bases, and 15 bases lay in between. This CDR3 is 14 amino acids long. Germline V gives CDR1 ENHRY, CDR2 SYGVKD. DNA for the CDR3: TGTGCCATCAGCGTGGGGGGGGCGCGCACTGAAGCTTTCTTT. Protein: CAISVGGARTEAFF.